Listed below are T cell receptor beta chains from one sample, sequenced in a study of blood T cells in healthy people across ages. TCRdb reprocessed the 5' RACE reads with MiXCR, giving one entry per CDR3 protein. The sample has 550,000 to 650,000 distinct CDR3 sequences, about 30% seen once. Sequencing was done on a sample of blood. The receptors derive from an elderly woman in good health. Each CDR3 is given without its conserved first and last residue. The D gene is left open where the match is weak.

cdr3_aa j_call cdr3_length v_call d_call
ASSFRGAYNEQF TRBJ2-1 12 TRBV5-1 NA
ATSREAGGHENIQY TRBJ2-4 14 TRBV15 NA
ASSPGGGRSNQPQH TRBJ1-5 14 TRBV28 TRBD1
ASEKNRSYSNQPQH TRBJ1-5 14 TRBV12-3/TRBV12-4 NA
ASRRGSQETQY TRBJ2-5 11 TRBV25-1 NA
ASSPGTGKERMNTEAF TRBJ1-1 16 TRBV2 TRBD1
ASSSLAGGYNEQY TRBJ2-7 13 TRBV7-2 TRBD2
ANSLKTLQGKYNEQY NA 15 TRBV27 NA
ASRGEQGRRDGYT TRBJ1-2 13 TRBV2 NA
ASSPPGLARTDTQY TRBJ2-3 14 TRBV14 TRBD2
AISALFPNTDTQY TRBJ2-3 13 TRBV10-3 NA
ILAGRTDTQY TRBJ2-3 10 TRBV20-1 TRBD2
ASSPDRLDVSSNQPQH TRBJ1-5 16 TRBV19 NA
SAVDRGGNVLT TRBJ2-6 11 TRBV20-1 NA
ASSYPGQSETQY TRBJ2-5 12 TRBV6-6 TRBD1
ASSLSDLEQY TRBJ2-7 10 TRBV7-6 NA
SALRTSGETQY TRBJ2-5 11 TRBV20-1 TRBD2
ASSLGWGGRNYGYT TRBJ1-2 14 TRBV7-8 NA
SVLDAAESDYGYT TRBJ1-2 13 TRBV29-1 NA
ASTSFVGEQF TRBJ2-1 10 TRBV6-1 NA
ASRVTGSSYEQY TRBJ2-7 12 TRBV6-6 NA
ASSSRTGVYGYT TRBJ1-2 12 TRBV5-1 TRBD1
SVGLAGPGANVLT TRBJ2-6 13 TRBV29-1 NA
SARVPGALGGYT TRBJ1-2 12 TRBV20-1 NA
AWSALTGREKLF TRBJ1-4 12 TRBV30 TRBD1
ASSQDGGANQETQY TRBJ2-5 14 TRBV4-2 TRBD2
ASSLDAARNEQY TRBJ2-7 12 TRBV7-6 NA